This TCR beta chain was observed in a study of T cells in Graves' hyperthyroidism and ophthalmopathy. Researchers took RNA transcripts and amplified the TCR beta CDR3 regions from them. TCR CDR3 underwent first-round RT-PCR with the HTBI primer set. TCRdb reprocessed the multiplex PCR reads via MiXCR and lists one record per CDR3 protein. The sample yields around 350,000 distinct CDR3 sequences, around 15% seen once. This clonotype was sampled from a woman in her thirties with Graves' ophthalmopathy. Sequencing used blood.

This CDR3 is CASSSRGRLTDTQYF. In nucleotides, the CDR3 is TGTGCCAGCAGTTCCCGGGGGAGGTTGACAGATACGCAGTATTTT. The rearrangement links TRBV12-3 or TRBV12-4 to TRBJ2-3; D perhaps matches TRBD2 (6 bases). V was trimmed by 4 bases and J by 3 bases, leaving 14 bases between them. CDR3 length equals 15 residues.